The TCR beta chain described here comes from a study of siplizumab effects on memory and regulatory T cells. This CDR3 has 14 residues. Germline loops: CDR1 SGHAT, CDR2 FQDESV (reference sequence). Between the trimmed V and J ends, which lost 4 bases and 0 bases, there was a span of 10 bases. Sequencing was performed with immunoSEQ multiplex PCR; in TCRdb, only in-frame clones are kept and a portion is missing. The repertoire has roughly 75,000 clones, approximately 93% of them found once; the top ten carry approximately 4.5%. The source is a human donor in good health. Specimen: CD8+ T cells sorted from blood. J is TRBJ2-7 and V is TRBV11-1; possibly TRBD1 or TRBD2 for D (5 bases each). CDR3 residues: CASSSRDHSYEQYF. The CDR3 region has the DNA TGTGCCAGCAGCTCTCGGGACCACTCCTACGAGCAGTACTTC.